The present entry profiles one TCR beta chain with its context. The sample originates from a study of metastatic and nonmetastatic thyroid tumors. In germline, CDR1 is LGHDT, CDR2 YNNKEL (reference sequence). V lost 2 bases to trimming and J lost 6 bases, with 11 bases between them. The CDR3 has 15 amino acids. TCRdb reanalyzed the PCR reads via MiXCR. Of over 10,000 clones in the sample, approximately 33% were seen once. Patients had received no treatment of any kind before thyroid surgery. This TCR was recovered from a male donor with papillary thyroid cancer or a benign thyroid nodule (not recorded which). Some clones in this sample may be carry-over from other donors' samples. The rearrangement links TRBV3-1 to TRBJ1-6; D is undetermined. Sequencing was performed on tumor tissue. For the CDR3, the DNA is TGTGCCAGCAGCCAACCATTAGGGTCTAATTCACCCCTCCACTTT. It yields the protein CASSQPLGSNSPLHF.